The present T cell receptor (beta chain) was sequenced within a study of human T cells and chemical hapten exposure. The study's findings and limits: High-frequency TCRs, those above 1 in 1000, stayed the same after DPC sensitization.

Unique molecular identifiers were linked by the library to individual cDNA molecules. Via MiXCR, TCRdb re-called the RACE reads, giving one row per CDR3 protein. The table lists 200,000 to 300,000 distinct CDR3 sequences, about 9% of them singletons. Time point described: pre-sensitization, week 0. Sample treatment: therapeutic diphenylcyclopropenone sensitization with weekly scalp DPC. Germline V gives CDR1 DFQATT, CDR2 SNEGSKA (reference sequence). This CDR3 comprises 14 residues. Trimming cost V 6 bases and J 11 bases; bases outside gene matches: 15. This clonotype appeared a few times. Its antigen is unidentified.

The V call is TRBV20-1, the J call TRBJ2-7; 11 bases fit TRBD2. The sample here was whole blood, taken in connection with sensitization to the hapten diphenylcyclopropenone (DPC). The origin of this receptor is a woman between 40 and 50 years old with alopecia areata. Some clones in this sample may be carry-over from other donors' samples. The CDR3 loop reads CSAPIAGGPSLEYF. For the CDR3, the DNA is TGCAGTGCACCTATAGCGGGAGGGCCCTCGTTGGAGTACTTC.